The next 18 T cell receptor beta chains were all read from a single sample in a study of blood T cell repertoires in COVID-19. Libraries were prepared by immunoSEQ multiplex PCR; TCRdb keeps only in-frame clonotypes and omits some of them. The top ten clones hold about 7% of a sample with a few hundred thousand clones, around 88% of them seen once. Sequencing input: peripheral blood. The receptors were sampled from a woman in her twenties or thirties who had recovered from COVID-19.

CDR3 bases: TGTGCCATCAGTGTGGGGCGGGGCTCCTATAATTCACCCCTCCACTTT. Amino acids: CAISVGRGSYNSPLHF. The J gene is TRBJ1-6, the V gene TRBV10-3, with a possible D match to TRBD1 (5 bases). CDR1 ENHRY and CDR2 SYGVKD come from the germline V gene. There are 16 residues in the CDR3. Trimming removed 4 bases at V and 0 bases at J, with 10 bases between.

Here the CDR3 reads CASSLSGPNEQFF. CDR3 bases: TGTGCCAGCAGTTTATCTGGGCCCAATGAGCAGTTCTTC. This chain uses TRBV28 with TRBJ2-1; D remains unclear. Germline values: CDR1 MDHEN, CDR2 SYDVKM. The CDR3 spans 13 residues. With 1 base removed from V and 6 bases from J, the gap between germline ends came to 7 bases. The complete variable domain, with remaining parts taken from reference TRBV28 and TRBJ2-1, reads DVKVTQSSRYLVKRTGEKVFLECVQDMDHENMFWYRQDPGLGLRLIYFSYDVKMKEKGDIPEGYSVSREKKERFSLILESASTNQTSMYLCASSLSGPNEQFFGPGTRLTVL.

The chain couples TRBV30 to TRBJ2-5; 8 bases fit TRBD2. Losses at the gene ends were 5 bases for V and 2 bases for J; bases not matched to a gene: 7. CDR1 is GTSNPN and CDR2 is SVGIG in the germline V gene (reference sequence). The CDR3 contains 14 residues. CDR3 in amino acids: CAWARGGIQETQYF. The CDR3 coding sequence is TGTGCCTGGGCACGGGGGGGCATACAAGAGACCCAGTACTTC.

The chain has TRBV6-5 and TRBJ2-2; D is ambiguous. Trimming cost V 8 bases and J 0 bases, with 4 bases left between them. CDR3 length: 12 amino acids. Germline CDR1 is MNHEY and CDR2 is SVGAGI. The DNA for the CDR3 is TGTGCCAGCGTCTCGAACACCGGGGAGCTGTTTTTT. Amino acid sequence: CASVSNTGELFF.

The genes are TRBV5-1 and TRBJ2-5; 8 nucleotides line up with TRBD1. V was clipped by 3 bases and J by 1 base; unmatched bases: 5. The CDR3 has 15 residues. CDR1 is SGHRS and CDR2 is YFSETQ in the germline V gene. CDR3 bases: TGCGCCAGCAGCTCGACAGGGGCCCTCCAAGAGACCCAGTACTTC. Translation gives CASSSTGALQETQYF.

The chain combines TRBV7-8 with TRBJ1-2, with D tentatively TRBD1 (6 bases). The ends were cut back, 0 bases at V and 7 bases at J, with 12 bases in the middle. This CDR3 comprises 14 residues. CDR1 is SGHVS and CDR2 is FQNEAQ in the germline V gene. The CDR3 loop is CASSLAQGRGGYTF. For the CDR3, the DNA is TGTGCCAGCAGCTTAGCGCAGGGGAGGGGTGGCTACACCTTC.

The V gene is TRBV5-1, the J gene TRBJ1-2, with 7 bases matching TRBD1. The trim removed 4 bases at V and 4 bases at J, leaving 10 bases unmatched. CDR3 size: 15 residues. Germline CDR1 SGHRS, CDR2 YFSETQ. The DNA of the CDR3 is TGCGCCAGCAGCCAGCCGGGACAGCAAGGCTATGGCTACACCTTC. Protein: CASSQPGQQGYGYTF. The whole variable domain, filled in from reference TRBV5-1 and TRBJ1-2, reads KAGVTQTPRYLIKTRGQQVTLSCSPISGHRSVSWYQQTPGQGLQFLFEYFSETQRNKGNFPGRFSGRQFSNSRSEMNVSTLELGDSALYLCASSQPGQQGYGYTFGSGTRLTVV.

This clone was counted a few times. The rearrangement links TRBV6-1 to TRBJ2-5; TRBD1 agrees at 9 bases. The trim removed 3 bases at V and 5 bases at J, leaving 7 bases unmatched. The CDR3 length is 15 residues. Germline-derived CDR1 and CDR2 are MNHNS and SASEGT. The CDR3: CASSELTGGLETQYF. CDR3 coding DNA: TGTGCCAGCAGTGAGTTAACAGGGGGCTTGGAGACCCAGTACTTC.

This clone came up once. The chain carries TRBV19 and TRBJ2-1; 7 nucleotides align to TRBD1. Germline-derived CDR1 and CDR2 are LNHDA and SQIVND (reference sequence). V was clipped by 6 bases and J by 5 bases; unmatched bases: 7. The CDR3 spans 14 residues. As DNA, the CDR3 is TGTGCCAGTAGCCGGTGGACAGGTAACAATGAGCAGTTCTTC. Protein product: CASSRWTGNNEQFF.

The CDR3 nucleotides are TGTGCCAGCAGCCCCGACAGGGGAGCCGAAAAACTGTTTTTT. Amino acid sequence: CASSPDRGAEKLFF. This chain joins TRBV28 and TRBJ1-4; 8 nucleotides match TRBD1. Trimming cost V 6 bases and J 8 bases; bases outside gene matches: 8. Germline CDR1 MDHEN, CDR2 SYDVKM. The CDR3 consists of 14 residues.

As regards this clone: A read error may produce the germline difference seen at one junction end. The J gene is TRBJ2-1, the V gene TRBV6-5, with 13 bases that match TRBD2. This CDR3 is built from 13 residues. Germline CDR1 MNHEY, CDR2 SVGAGI. The CDR3 bases are TGTGCGAGCAGGACTAGCGGGGGAAATGAGCAGTTCTTC. Translated, it gives CASRTSGGNEQFF.

This clone was counted a single time. The chain employs TRBV4-3 and TRBJ2-7, with 9 bases that match TRBD1. V lost 4 bases, J lost 2 bases, and 3 bases stayed unmatched. There are 14 residues in the CDR3. The germline gives CDR1 LGHNA, CDR2 YSLEER. CDR3 loop: CASSRYRGPYEQYF. In DNA, the CDR3 is TGCGCCAGCAGCCGGTACAGGGGGCCCTACGAGCAGTACTTC.

The chain joins TRBV27 to TRBJ2-1, with D uncertain. Trimming stripped 6 bases from V and 2 bases from J, with 5 bases between. Per germline, CDR1 MNHEY and CDR2 SMNVEV (reference sequence). The CDR3 consists of 12 residues. The CDR3 bases are TGTGCCAGCAGGGGCCCCTACAATGAGCAGTTCTTC. Translated: CASRGPYNEQFF.

V usage is TRBV28 and J usage is TRBJ2-3; 8 bases map to TRBD2. CDR1 is MDHEN and CDR2 is SYDVKM in the germline V gene. V lost 5 bases, J lost 4 bases, and 11 bases stayed unmatched. This CDR3 is 16 amino acids long. The CDR3 DNA sequence: TGTGCCAGCAGTCCCTTCCCCGCGGGGGGTTCAGATACGCAGTATTTT. Its translation: CASSPFPAGGSDTQYF.

The rearrangement links TRBV27 to TRBJ1-1; perhaps TRBD1 as D (5 bases). Germline loops: CDR1 MNHEY, CDR2 SMNVEV (reference sequence). The CDR3 is 14 residues long. The germline V and J ends were trimmed by 0 bases and 4 bases, with 9 bases remaining between them. The CDR3 is CASSLSTGGTEAFF. In nucleotides, the CDR3 is TGTGCCAGCAGTTTATCGACGGGGGGCACTGAAGCTTTCTTT.

V gene TRBV5-1 combines with J gene TRBJ2-1; D might be TRBD1 (5 bases). Germline V CDR1 and CDR2: SGHRS, YFSETQ. The CDR3 sequence is 14 residues long. Trimming stripped 0 bases from V and 5 bases from J, with 9 bases between. CDR3 DNA: TGCGCCAGCAGCTTGGGGGGCACCCACAATGAGCAGTTCTTC. Translating gives CASSLGGTHNEQFF.

The rearrangement joins TRBV7-9 to TRBJ1-1, with D unresolved. This CDR3 has 15 amino acids. The germline V and J ends were trimmed by 1 base and 0 bases, with 9 bases remaining between them. Germline lookup yields CDR1 SEHNR and CDR2 FQNEAQ (reference sequence). CDR3 residues: CASSLGPGMNTEAFF. CDR3 nucleotides: TGTGCCAGCAGCTTAGGGCCGGGAATGAACACTGAAGCTTTCTTT.

This chain links TRBV29-1 with TRBJ2-7, with 10 bases fitting TRBD2. CDR1 and CDR2 (germline): SQVTM, ANQGSEA. J was trimmed by 0 bases and V by 6 bases; bases with no gene match: 2. The CDR3 covers 13 residues. The CDR3: CSVWTSGSYEQYF. The CDR3, as DNA: TGCAGCGTCTGGACTAGCGGCTCCTACGAGCAGTACTTC.